The 17 T cell receptor beta chains reported below all come from one sample, sequenced in a study of Ad26.COV2.S vaccination and SARS-CoV-2 variants. Repertoires were generated with immunoSEQ multiplex PCR, while TCRdb's copy carries only in-frame clones and drops some. This table has about 350,000 clones, just over 90% appearing once. Sequencing was performed on peripheral blood, taken after recovery from COVID-19. The receptors originated from a human donor who had recovered from COVID-19.

V and J are TRBV11-3 and TRBJ2-5, with a tentative D call TRBD1 (6 bases). Trimming took off 4 bases at V and 1 base at J, with 22 bases between the two ends. The CDR3 has 18 residues. The germline gives CDR1 SGHNT, CDR2 YENEEA. Here the CDR3 reads CASSSPGHLVAAQETQYF. CDR3 DNA: TGTGCCAGCAGCTCTCCGGGACACTTAGTGGCGGCCCAAGAGACCCAGTACTTC.

The CDR3 coding sequence is TGTGCCAGCAGTTTTGGAGTAGCTGAAGCTTTCTTT. Its protein is CASSFGVAEAFF. This sequence joins TRBV6-2 or TRBV6-3 and TRBJ1-1; D call uncertain. From germline, CDR1 is MNHEY and CDR2 SVGEGT. Trimming took off 4 bases at V and 6 bases at J, with 9 bases between the two ends. CDR3 length equals 12 residues.

This clone was counted between two and nine times. The chain recombines TRBV27 with TRBJ1-3; D call uncertain. Germline V CDR1 and CDR2: MNHEY, SMNVEV (reference sequence). The V end lost 7 bases, the J end lost 0 bases, and 10 bases lay between the germline ends. This CDR3 is built from 14 residues. CDR3 sequence: CASTGRNSGNTIYF. Here the CDR3 DNA reads TGTGCCAGCACCGGGAGGAACTCTGGAAACACCATATATTTT.

This sequence joins TRBV18 and TRBJ1-1; TRBD1 matches at 9 bases. The trim removed 1 base at V and 0 bases at J, leaving 12 bases unmatched. CDR1 and CDR2 from the germline V gene are KGHSH and LQKENI. The CDR3 extends over 19 amino acids. CDR3 sequence: CASSPLAGTGNYMNTEAFF. Written as DNA, the CDR3 is TGTGCCAGCTCACCACTAGCCGGGACAGGGAATTACATGAACACTGAAGCTTTCTTT.

The chain employs TRBV15 and TRBJ2-5; D is undetermined. CDR3 length: 16 amino acids. Looked up from germline, CDR1 is LNHNV and CDR2 is YYDKDF (reference sequence). V was trimmed by 0 bases and J by 4 bases, leaving 15 bases between them. The CDR3 sequence is CATSRDRATRGETQYF. CDR3 in DNA: TGTGCCACCAGCAGAGATCGGGCTACCCGAGGAGAGACCCAGTACTTC. The whole variable domain, filled in from reference TRBV15 and TRBJ2-5, reads DAMVIQNPRYQVTQFGKPVTLSCSQTLNHNVMYWYQQKSSQAPKLLFHYYDKDFNNEADTPDNFQSRRPNTSFCFLDIRSPGLGDTAMYLCATSRDRATRGETQYFGPGTRLLVL.

This clone was observed a single time. This chain links TRBV6-4 with TRBJ1-4; D gene uncertain. Trimming stripped 11 bases from V and 5 bases from J, with 24 bases between. The germline V gene has CDR1 MRHNA and CDR2 SNTAGT. The CDR3 extends over 16 amino acids. CDR3 nucleotide sequence: TGTGCCGTCCAAGCCTGGGCCAGCAAACCAAATGAAAAACTGTTTTTT. Protein product: CAVQAWASKPNEKLFF.

V is TRBV5-6 and J is TRBJ1-1; D gene uncertain. The germline V gene encodes CDR1 SGHDT and CDR2 YYEEEE. Trimming cost V 2 bases and J 7 bases, with 9 bases left between them. CDR3 length equals 12 residues. The CDR3, as DNA: TGTGCCAGCAGCTTTAGGAGTTTTGAAGCTTTCTTT. Amino acids: CASSFRSFEAFF.

A single count supports this clone. One junction end does not reproduce the germline sequence, and a read error may be involved. V and J are TRBV7-4 and TRBJ1-5; D is unresolved. CDR3 length equals 13 residues. Germline assignment: CDR1 SGHVT and CDR2 SQSDAQ. The CDR3 nucleotides are TGTGCCAGCAGCTTGACGGATCAATCAGCCCCAGCATTT. Its protein product is CASSLTDQSAPAF.

The rearrangement joins TRBV5-1 to TRBJ2-1; 9 bases are shared with TRBD1. CDR1 and CDR2 from the germline V gene are SGHRS and YFSETQ. The CDR3 runs to 14 residues. The V and J ends lost 4 bases and 8 bases, in that order; junction bases with no gene match: 7. In DNA form, the CDR3 reads TGCGCCAGCAGCCCGGGACAGGGTCTCGATGAGCAGTTCTTC. It yields the protein CASSPGQGLDEQFF.

In DNA form, the CDR3 reads TGTGCCAGCAGCCACGATGGCGGGACGGGGAATGAGCAGTTCTTC. It is translated as CASSHDGGTGNEQFF. This chain joins TRBV7-3 and TRBJ2-1; perhaps TRBD2 as D (6 bases). The CDR3 totals 15 residues. The ends were cut back, 5 bases at V and 7 bases at J, with 18 bases in the middle. Germline loops: CDR1 SGHTA, CDR2 FQGTGA.

The chain uses TRBV13 and TRBJ2-1, with D perhaps TRBD1 (5 bases). Germline V gene data show CDR1 as PRHDT and CDR2 as FYEKMQ (reference sequence). Trimming cost V 4 bases and J 0 bases, with 10 bases left between them. This CDR3 spans 15 amino acids. This chain's CDR3 is CASSSTGSSYNEQFF. CDR3 nucleotides: TGTGCCAGCAGCTCCACAGGCAGCTCCTACAATGAGCAGTTCTTC.

This clone was counted between two and nine times. The V gene is TRBV19, the J gene TRBJ1-1; the D gene is possibly TRBD1 (6 bases). Germline V gene data show CDR1 as LNHDA and CDR2 as SQIVND (reference sequence). This CDR3 contains 15 residues. V was clipped by 6 bases and J by 1 base, with 15 bases between them. CDR3 residues: CASRIRGAGNTEAFF. For the CDR3, the DNA is TGTGCCAGTAGGATACGGGGGGCTGGGAACACTGAAGCTTTCTTT.

The chain joins TRBV9 to TRBJ1-4; D is perhaps TRBD1 (6 bases). This CDR3 spans 14 amino acids. Deletions cut 3 bases from V and 7 bases from J, with 13 bases between. Germline assignment: CDR1 SGDLS and CDR2 YYNGEE. CDR3 sequence: CASSARGGFEKLFF. The CDR3, as DNA: TGTGCCAGCAGCGCAAGGGGGGGGTTTGAAAAACTGTTTTTT. Complete variable domain (other parts from reference TRBV9 and TRBJ1-4): DSGVTQTPKHLITATGQRVTLRCSPRSGDLSVYWYQQSLDQGLQFLIQYYNGEERAKGNILERFSAQQFPDLHSELNLSSLELGDSALYFCASSARGGFEKLFFGSGTQLSVL.

This chain links TRBV25-1 with TRBJ1-4; D is uncertain. This CDR3 is built from 15 residues. Germline V gene sequence: CDR1 MGHDK, CDR2 SYGVNS. V lost 2 bases to trimming and J lost 5 bases, with 12 bases between them. CDR3 sequence (DNA): TGTGCCAGCAGTGAACAGAGGGATCAGAATGAAAAACTGTTTTTT. As protein: CASSEQRDQNEKLFF.

This sequence joins TRBV7-9 and TRBJ1-2; 7 bases align to TRBD1. The CDR3 is 17 amino acids. Trimming took 1 base from V and 3 from J; bases not matched to a gene: 11. The V gene's germline CDR1 is SEHNR and CDR2 FQNEAQ (reference sequence). CDR3 nucleotides: TGTGCCAGCAGCTTAGAAAAGGGAGGGGGCTTGGACTATGGCTACACCTTC. This gives the protein CASSLEKGGGLDYGYTF.

This chain uses TRBV5-6 with TRBJ1-2, with 9 bases identical to TRBD1. V was clipped by 4 bases and J by 7 bases; unmatched bases: 5. Germline CDR1 is SGHDT and CDR2 is YYEEEE. This CDR3 contains 13 residues. The CDR3 here is CASSRGQGSGYTF. The DNA for the CDR3 is TGTGCCAGCAGCCGGGGACAGGGTAGTGGCTACACCTTC.

This CDR3 reads CASSIGAGGYYEQYF. The DNA for the CDR3 is TGTGCCAGTAGTATAGGGGCAGGCGGCTACTACGAGCAGTACTTC. The chain has TRBV19 and TRBJ2-7; no definite D call. V was cut by 1 base and J by 3 bases, with 13 bases left in between. CDR3 length equals 15 residues. The germline V gene has CDR1 LNHDA and CDR2 SQIVND (reference sequence). Using reference TRBV19 and TRBJ2-7 for the parts outside the CDR3, the full variable domain is DGGITQSPKYLFRKEGQNVTLSCEQNLNHDAMYWYRQDPGQGLRLIYYSQIVNDFQKGDIAEGYSVSREKKESFPLTVTSAQKNPTAFYLCASSIGAGGYYEQYFGPGTRLTVT.